A single T cell receptor (beta chain) is shown here with its context. Between roughly 2 and 4.92 ug genomic DNA went in, equal for pairs. TCRdb's copy holds only in-frame clones and misses some; the assay was immunoSEQ multiplex PCR. The profile shows roughly 920 clones, more than 75% of them singletons. The sample originates from a study of T cells in lung cancer brain metastases. Across the study: About 85% of the roughly 20 patients had a tobacco use history. Primary and brain metastasis specimens were taken a median roughly 360 days apart.

V shed 4 bases and J shed 0 bases, with 12 bases lying between them. Germline V lookup: CDR1 LGHNA, CDR2 YSLEER. The CDR3 totals 15 residues. The chain uses TRBV4-3 and TRBJ1-1; no clear D. The material sequenced was tumor tissue from the primary lung tumor. The TCR was taken from a woman aged 45-60 years with non-small cell lung cancer. The CDR3 reads CASSRGRTVNTEAFF. Here the CDR3 DNA reads TGCGCCAGCAGCCGCGGGCGAACAGTGAACACTGAAGCTTTCTTT.